One sample yielded the 24 T cell receptor beta chains listed below, sequenced in a study of T cells during gluten challenge in celiac disease. Each cell's paired alpha and beta chains came from three nested multiplex PCRs covering all V genes. TCRdb re-analysed the single-cell sequencing reads in MiXCR, keeping a single row per CDR3 protein. The table has 300 to 350 distinct CDR3 sequences, about 30% seen once. Lineage-negative, tetramer-binding CD3+ CD4+ cells lacking CD45RA and CD62L but expressing integrin beta7 were gated. The sample here was gluten-specific CD4+ T cells sorted from blood using tetramers, taken at baseline or on day 6, 14 or 28 of gluten challenge (not recorded which). These TCRs come from a male donor with celiac disease.

This clonotype showed up just a few times. The chain couples TRBV7-2 to TRBJ2-5; 7 bases are shared with TRBD2. The germline V gene encodes CDR1 SGHTA and CDR2 FQGNSA. The V gene end was trimmed by 2 bases and the J gene end by 7 bases; junction bases not matched to a gene: 10. The CDR3 is 15 residues long. The CDR3 reads CASSLRAGDGGTQYF. The CDR3 DNA follows: TGTGCCAGCAGCTTACGGGCGGGAGATGGGGGGACCCAGTACTTC. The variable domain in full, with the rest retrieved from reference TRBV7-2 and TRBJ2-5, is GAGVSQSPSNKVTEKGKDVELRCDPISGHTALYWYRQSLGQGLEFLIYFQGNSAPDKSGLPSDRFSAERTGGSVSTLTIQRTQQEDSAVYLCASSLRAGDGGTQYFGPGTRLLVL.

This clonotype appeared a few times. This chain links TRBV7-2 with TRBJ2-1, with 10 nucleotides matching TRBD2. The V segment lost 1 base and the J segment 8 bases; nucleotides outside the gene matches: 11. The CDR3 length is 17 residues. The germline gives CDR1 SGHTA, CDR2 FQGNSA. The CDR3 protein is CASSLVASGGEGDEQFF. The DNA for the CDR3 is TGTGCCAGCAGCTTAGTGGCTAGCGGGGGAGAGGGCGATGAGCAGTTCTTC. The full variable domain, with the rest looked up from reference TRBV7-2 and TRBJ2-1, is GAGVSQSPSNKVTEKGKDVELRCDPISGHTALYWYRQSLGQGLEFLIYFQGNSAPDKSGLPSDRFSAERTGGSVSTLTIQRTQQEDSAVYLCASSLVASGGEGDEQFFGPGTRLTVL.

This clonotype was counted only a few times. The V gene is TRBV7-2, the J gene TRBJ2-3, with D uncertain. This CDR3 contains 13 residues. In germline, CDR1 is SGHTA, CDR2 FQGNSA. Trimming left V 5 bases short and J 2 bases short, with 8 bases between. The CDR3 loop is CASSVRTTDTQYF. CDR3 DNA sequence: TGTGCCAGCAGCGTGCGAACCACAGATACGCAGTATTTT.

The chain links TRBV4-3 to TRBJ1-1, with 7 positions matching TRBD1. Looked up from germline, CDR1 is LGHNA and CDR2 is YSLEER. V shed 6 bases, J shed 0 bases, and the junction held 4 bases outside the gene matches. This CDR3 has 14 amino acids. CDR3 residues: CASRWDRLNTEAFF. The CDR3 nucleotides read TGCGCCAGCAGATGGGACAGACTGAACACTGAAGCTTTCTTT.

This clonotype appeared a few times. The chain combines TRBV2 with TRBJ2-1; TRBD2 matches at 8 bases. Losses at the gene ends were 4 bases for V and 4 bases for J; bases not matched to a gene: 6. The CDR3 totals 15 residues. Germline values: CDR1 SNHLY, CDR2 FYNNEI. The CDR3 DNA follows: TGTGCCAGCAGTGTGTCTGCGGGGGGTTACAATGAGCAGTTCTTC. It yields the protein CASSVSAGGYNEQFF.

The chain links TRBV6-1 to TRBJ1-4, with D possibly TRBD1 on 5 matching bases. Trimming shortened V by 1 base and J by 8 bases, and 11 bases separated the two germline ends. In germline, CDR1 is MNHNS, CDR2 SASEGT. The CDR3 is 14 amino acids. CDR3 in amino acids: CASSEVAGYEKLFF. CDR3 bases: TGTGCCAGCAGTGAAGTGGCAGGGTACGAAAAACTGTTTTTT.

This clonotype is medium-sized (0.01 to 0.1%) in the sample. The J gene is TRBJ1-3, the V gene TRBV12-3 or TRBV12-4, with 8 bases lining up with TRBD1. The V segment lost 3 bases and the J segment 3 bases; nucleotides outside the gene matches: 4. There are 15 residues in the CDR3. This chain's CDR3 is CASSFQGAIGNTIYF. CDR3 DNA sequence: TGTGCCAGCAGTTTTCAGGGGGCGATTGGAAACACCATATATTTT.

This clonotype was counted only a few times. The chain joins TRBV20-1 to TRBJ1-4, with D perhaps TRBD1 (6 bases). The CDR3 is made up of 12 amino acids. V lost 6 bases to trimming and J lost 6 bases, with 11 bases between them. The germline V gene encodes CDR1 DFQATT and CDR2 SNEGSKA (reference sequence). The CDR3 nucleotides read TGCAGTGCAGGCCCAGGGGATGAAAAACTGTTTTTT. The encoded protein is CSAGPGDEKLFF.

The rearrangement joins TRBV30 to TRBJ2-2, with 7 nucleotides matching TRBD1. The germline V gene encodes CDR1 GTSNPN and CDR2 SVGIG (reference sequence). J was trimmed by 3 bases and V by 2 bases; bases with no gene match: 6. The CDR3 covers 15 residues. CDR3 nucleotides: TGTGCCTGGAGTAAACAGGGGTGGGACACCGGGGAGCTGTTTTTT. The encoded protein is CAWSKQGWDTGELFF. Full variable domain (rest looked up from reference TRBV30 and TRBJ2-2): SQTIHQWPATLVQPVGSPLSLECTVEGTSNPNLYWYRQAAGRGLQLLFYSVGIGQISSEVPQNLSASRPQDRQFILSSKKLLLSDSGFYLCAWSKQGWDTGELFFGEGSRLTVL.

By sample fraction, this clonotype is medium-sized. The chain employs TRBV7-2 and TRBJ1-3; D remains unclear. Germline V gene sequence: CDR1 SGHTA, CDR2 FQGNSA. The V gene lost 5 bases and the J gene lost 1 base, with 12 bases spanning the gap. The CDR3 loop spans 15 amino acids. CDR3 bases: TGTGCCAGCAGCATTCGGACCGGGTCTGGAAACACCATATATTTT. It yields the protein CASSIRTGSGNTIYF.

The chain combines TRBV7-3 with TRBJ1-2; 9 bases are a match to TRBD1. V lost 5 bases and J lost 7; bases outside the gene matches: 5. From germline, CDR1 is SGHTA and CDR2 FQGTGA. This CDR3 has 13 residues. Here the CDR3 reads CASSLGQGIGYTF. The CDR3 bases are TGTGCCAGCAGCCTTGGACAGGGGATTGGCTACACCTTC.

V is TRBV7-3 and J is TRBJ2-1; perhaps D is TRBD1 or TRBD2 (5 bases each). CDR1 is SGHTA and CDR2 is FQGTGA in the germline V gene. This CDR3 region has 17 residues. The V end lost 5 bases, the J end lost 7 bases, and 24 bases lay between the germline ends. The CDR3 protein is CASSPLAGGHLRNEQFF. As DNA, the CDR3 is TGTGCCAGCAGCCCATTGGCAGGAGGACACCTTAGGAATGAGCAGTTCTTC.

The gene calls are TRBV3-1 and TRBJ2-2; no clear D gene. Germline loops: CDR1 LGHDT, CDR2 YNNKEL (reference sequence). Deletions cut 3 bases from V and 0 bases from J, with 5 bases between. The CDR3 spans 14 residues. The CDR3 DNA follows: TGTGCCAGCAGCCACCGTCCGAACACCGGGGAGCTGTTTTTT. This gives the protein CASSHRPNTGELFF.

This clonotype was counted between two and nine times. J is TRBJ2-5 and V is TRBV4-2; tentatively, D is TRBD2 (6 bases). The V and J ends lost 4 bases and 2 bases respectively, with 17 bases between them. From germline, CDR1 is LGHNA and CDR2 YNFKEQ. The CDR3 length is 16 residues. The CDR3 sequence: CASSLYAPGEQETQYF. CDR3 coding DNA: TGTGCCAGCAGCCTGTACGCTCCGGGGGAACAAGAGACCCAGTACTTC.

By share of the sample, this clonotype is large. One base away lies a much larger clone, so this may be a sequencing read error. The genes are TRBV7-2 and TRBJ1-2; the D is unclear. V was cut by 0 bases and J by 0 bases, with 11 bases left in between. Per germline, CDR1 SGHTA and CDR2 FQGNSA. This CDR3 is 16 amino acids long. CDR3 region: CASSLAAELPNYGYTF. The CDR3 DNA is TGTGCCAGCAGCTTAGCGGCGGAGTTACCTAACTATGGCTACACCTTC. The whole variable domain, remainder taken from reference TRBV7-2 and TRBJ1-2, is GAGVSQSPSNKVTEKGKDVELRCDPISGHTALYWYRQSLGQGLEFLIYFQGNSAPDKSGLPSDRFSAERTGGSVSTLTIQRTQQEDSAVYLCASSLAAELPNYGYTFGSGTRLTVV.

This clonotype was observed a handful of times. V usage is TRBV5-6 and J usage is TRBJ1-1; the D is unclear. The germline gives CDR1 SGHDT, CDR2 YYEEEE. This CDR3 region has 14 residues. V was pared by 2 bases and J by 4 bases, with 12 bases between. The CDR3 nucleotides read TGTGCCAGCAGCTTTTCTCCTAGCGGCACTGAAGCTTTCTTT. Residues: CASSFSPSGTEAFF.

The chain is built from TRBV7-2 and TRBJ2-3, with 7 bases aligning to TRBD1. The CDR3 length is 13 residues. CDR1 SGHTA and CDR2 FQGNSA come from the germline V gene. The J segment lost 12 bases and the V segment lost 9 bases, leaving 15 bases of the junction unmatched. The CDR3, as DNA: TGTGCCAGAAGTATCAGGGGGACAGAGACTCAGTATTTT. Protein sequence: CARSIRGTETQYF.

This clonotype was counted only a few times. The rearrangement links TRBV7-6 to TRBJ2-1, with TRBD1 matching 10 bases. The ends lost 4 bases at V and 7 bases at J; junction bases unmatched: 4. Germline V gene lookup returns CDR1 SGHVS and CDR2 FNYEAQ. This CDR3 is 14 amino acids long. CDR3 coding DNA: TGTGCCAGCAGCTGGGGGACAGGGGATAATGAGCAGTTCTTC. It is translated as CASSWGTGDNEQFF.

This clonotype was seen a few times. In DNA form, the CDR3 reads TGTGCCAGCAGCTTAGGAATGGCGGGGGGTGCCACAGATACGCAGTATTTT. Residues: CASSLGMAGGATDTQYF. The gene calls are TRBV7-2 and TRBJ2-3, with TRBD2 matching over 8 bases. Trimming cost V 1 base and J 2 bases; bases outside gene matches: 8. This CDR3 comprises 17 residues. CDR1 is SGHTA and CDR2 is FQGNSA in the germline V gene. Combining the CDR3 with reference TRBV7-2 and TRBJ2-3 gives the whole variable domain GAGVSQSPSNKVTEKGKDVELRCDPISGHTALYWYRQSLGQGLEFLIYFQGNSAPDKSGLPSDRFSAERTGGSVSTLTIQRTQQEDSAVYLCASSLGMAGGATDTQYFGPGTRLTVL.

The chain carries TRBV19 and TRBJ1-1, with 8 bases matching TRBD1. This CDR3 is built from 13 residues. CDR1 LNHDA and CDR2 SQIVND come from the germline V gene (reference sequence). With V trimmed by 5 bases and J by 11 bases, 10 bases remained unmatched. Here the CDR3 reads CASSVGQGLFAFF. For the CDR3, the DNA is TGTGCCAGTAGTGTCGGACAGGGCTTATTCGCTTTCTTT.

Relative to its sample, this clonotype is large. V and J are TRBV5-1 and TRBJ2-5; TRBD1 agrees at 10 bases. This CDR3 spans 17 amino acids. CDR1 SGHRS and CDR2 YFSETQ come from the germline V gene. V shed 3 bases and J 0 bases; nucleotides not matched to a gene: 8. CDR3 amino acids: CASSWAGTGVYQETQYF. The CDR3, as DNA: TGCGCCAGCAGCTGGGCGGGGACAGGGGTGTACCAAGAGACCCAGTACTTC.

This rearrangement joins TRBV5-1 to TRBJ1-2; 7 bases fit TRBD1. The J segment lost 3 bases and the V segment lost 2 bases, leaving 7 bases of the junction unmatched. CDR1 is SGHRS and CDR2 is YFSETQ in the germline V gene. CDR3 length: 15 residues. This CDR3 is CASSFTGDPYYGYTF. The CDR3, as DNA: TGCGCCAGCAGCTTTACAGGGGATCCCTACTATGGCTACACCTTC.

In this sample, this clonotype turned up a few times. The chain has TRBV28 and TRBJ2-3; 12 bases fit TRBD2. The CDR3 contains 18 residues. Germline V CDR1 and CDR2: MDHEN, SYDVKM. The ends lost 2 bases at V and 4 bases at J; junction bases unmatched: 10. The CDR3 bases are TGTGCCAGCAGTTTACCCCTGACTAGCGGGAGCCTAGCAGATACGCAGTATTTT. Its protein product is CASSLPLTSGSLADTQYF.

This clonotype was detected only once. This chain links TRBV5-1 with TRBJ1-6; no clear D. V shed 0 bases and J shed 8 bases, with 9 bases lying between them. The germline V gene has CDR1 SGHRS and CDR2 YFSETQ. CDR3 length: 14 residues. The CDR3 loop is CASSLGASDSPLHF. The CDR3 nucleotides are TGCGCCAGCAGCTTGGGTGCGTCGGATTCACCCCTCCACTTT.